This TCR beta chain derives from a study of blood T cells in healthy people across ages. The second PCR ran about 6 to 12 cycles with a sample-barcoded 5' primer and J-beta primers. Per-sample output comprised a minimum of 3 million paired-end reads containing CDR3. MiXCR, applied by TCRdb to the 5' RACE reads, yields one record per CDR3 protein. This repertoire shows roughly 1,000,000 distinct CDR3 sequences, around 27% found once; its top ten account for around 0.75%. The CDR3 consists of 10 residues. CDR1 and CDR2 (germline): SQVTM, ANQGSEA. It was approximately 10 milliliters of peripheral blood that were drawn from each donor. These data were also reused for a study on T cells of mothers and their children.

This sequence was found in a girl aged 2-10 years in good health. The chain carries TRBV29-1 and TRBJ2-5; unclear D gene. The J call may be in error: the DNA end matches TRBJ2-1 better. Sample: blood. CDR3 sequence reads: CSAGPTNQFF. CDR3 in DNA: TGCAGCGCCGGACCTACAAACCAGTTCTTC.